The 24 T cell receptor beta chains below were found in one sample sequenced in a study of CD8+CD57+ T cells in acquired aplastic anemia. Genomic DNA provided the template from which TCR beta VDJ and CDR3 profiles were obtained. TCRdb ran MiXCR on the reads and lists one entry per CDR3 protein. The sample shows about 160,000 distinct CDR3 sequences, roughly 48% of them seen only once. The source material was sorted CD4+, CD8+, or CD8+CD57+ T cells (not recorded which) from PBMCs. The receptors shown here come from a human donor in good health.

The chain employs TRBV20-1 and TRBJ2-1; 10 bases are a match to TRBD2. Germline V gene sequence: CDR1 DFQATT, CDR2 SNEGSKA (reference sequence). Trimming at V came to 6 bases and at J to 8 bases, leaving 10 bases not matched to a gene. There are 14 residues in the CDR3. The CDR3 sequence: CSAASGSRVDEQFF. The DNA of the CDR3 is TGCAGTGCCGCTAGCGGGAGCCGAGTGGATGAGCAGTTCTTC.

This clonotype was seen at least ten times. The gene calls are TRBV12-3 or TRBV12-4 and TRBJ1-6; D ambiguous. The CDR3 totals 15 residues. Between the trimmed V and J ends, which lost 6 bases and 4 bases, there was a span of 13 bases. CDR3 protein: CASSPTGRYNSPLHF. The CDR3 DNA sequence: TGTGCCAGCAGCCCCACTGGACGGTATAATTCACCCCTCCACTTT.

This clonotype occurred many times. The V call is TRBV2, the J call TRBJ1-3; D remains ambiguous. This CDR3 has 13 residues. V was cut by 7 bases and J by 4 bases, with 11 bases left in between. Germline V gene sequence: CDR1 SNHLY, CDR2 FYNNEI. The CDR3 spells CASKLQEGNTIYF. The CDR3 DNA sequence: TGTGCCAGCAAGTTGCAAGAAGGAAACACCATATATTTT.

This clonotype has a count of ten or more. A read error may explain this, as a much larger clone is one base away. The V and J genes are TRBV6-1 and TRBJ2-7; TRBD1 is a possible D gene (6 bases). CDR3 length: 12 amino acids. Trimming took off 6 bases at V and 3 bases at J, with 9 bases between the two ends. CDR1 is MNHNS and CDR2 is SASEGT in the germline V gene. CDR3 protein: CASSPRGYEQYF. The CDR3 DNA follows: TGTGCCAGCAGCCCCAGGGGCTACGAGCAGTACTTC.

The chain has TRBV19 and TRBJ2-3; D not certain. V was pared by 5 bases and J by 1 base, with 4 bases between. Germline CDR1 and CDR2: LNHDA and SQIVND (reference sequence). The CDR3 is 12 residues long. CDR3 region: CASSRRTDTQYF. CDR3 DNA sequence: TGTGCCAGTAGTCGCCGCACAGATACGCAGTATTTT. Full variable domain (rest looked up from reference TRBV19 and TRBJ2-3): DGGITQSPKYLFRKEGQNVTLSCEQNLNHDAMYWYRQDPGQGLRLIYYSQIVNDFQKGDIAEGYSVSREKKESFPLTVTSAQKNPTAFYLCASSRRTDTQYFGPGTRLTVL.

This clonotype was detected only once. The chain has TRBV9 and TRBJ1-2; D gene unclear. Per germline, CDR1 SGDLS and CDR2 YYNGEE. Trimming stripped 4 bases from V and 2 bases from J, with 9 bases between. This CDR3 contains 13 residues. CDR3 nucleotides: TGTGCCAGCAGCACGGACGTCAACTATGGCTACACCTTC. The encoded protein is CASSTDVNYGYTF.

The V and J genes are TRBV11-1 and TRBJ2-3, with D tentatively TRBD1 or TRBD2 (5 bases each). The germline V gene encodes CDR1 SGHAT and CDR2 FQDESV (reference sequence). This CDR3 contains 15 residues. The V end lost 5 bases, the J end lost 1 base, and 13 bases lay between the germline ends. The CDR3 nucleotides are TGTGCCAGCAGCGTCATGCAGGGAGGCACAGATACGCAGTATTTT. Translation gives CASSVMQGGTDTQYF.

This clonotype was seen ten or more times. This rearrangement joins TRBV7-9 to TRBJ2-7; TRBD2 matches at 7 bases. This CDR3 is built from 14 residues. The ends lost 6 bases at V and 2 bases at J; junction bases unmatched: 7. CDR1 SEHNR and CDR2 FQNEAQ come from the germline V gene (reference sequence). CDR3 in DNA: TGTGCCAGCAGTTCTAGCGGCACCCCCTACGAGCAGTACTTC. It is translated as CASSSSGTPYEQYF.

With respect to this clonotype: A much larger clone differs by one base, so this may be a read error. The rearrangement links TRBV11-2 to TRBJ1-6; weak D call: TRBD1 (6 bases). The length of the CDR3 is 11 residues. CDR1 SGHAT and CDR2 FQNNGV come from the germline V gene. Here the CDR3 reads CASSWGPVLRF. The CDR3 DNA sequence: TGTGCCAGCAGCTGGGGGCCGGTACTCCGCTTT.

The table lists this clonotype with many counts. This chain joins TRBV19 and TRBJ1-6, with D perhaps matching TRBD1 (5 bases). V gave up 7 bases and J gave up 7 bases, with 14 bases separating them. CDR1 and CDR2 (germline): LNHDA, SQIVND (reference sequence). CDR3 length equals 14 residues. CDR3 amino acids: CASNRDENNSPLHF. CDR3 DNA: TGTGCCAGTAACCGGGACGAGAACAATTCACCCCTCCACTTT.

V usage is TRBV24-1 and J usage is TRBJ1-1, with D maybe TRBD1 (6 bases). The germline V gene encodes CDR1 KGHDR and CDR2 SFDVKD. V was shortened by 4 bases and J by 4 bases, with 15 bases between the two germline ends. The CDR3 is 15 amino acids. This CDR3 is CATSDPNRGGTEAFF. DNA for the CDR3: TGTGCCACCAGTGACCCTAATAGGGGGGGCACTGAAGCTTTCTTT.

This clonotype was observed many times. The chain recombines TRBV4-1 with TRBJ1-4; D unresolved. The CDR3 spans 13 residues. Trimming pared 1 base from V and 5 bases from J, leaving 5 bases between. The germline CDR1 and CDR2 sequences are MGHRA and YSYEKL. The DNA of the CDR3 is TGCGCCAGCAGCCAAGCGGTAAATGAAAAACTGTTTTTT. It is translated as CASSQAVNEKLFF.

This clonotype was counted only a few times. The CDR3 reads CASSSQGSTEAFF. The DNA for the CDR3 is TGTGCCAGCAGCTCGCAGGGGTCCACTGAAGCTTTCTTT. The V call is TRBV7-3, the J call TRBJ1-1, with a tentative D call TRBD1 (6 bases). The CDR3 is 13 amino acids. The V and J ends lost 4 bases and 4 bases respectively, with 10 bases between them. Germline V CDR1 and CDR2: SGHTA, FQGTGA.

This clonotype has at least ten counts. The V call is TRBV7-2, the J call TRBJ2-1, with a possible D match to TRBD1 (7 bases). This CDR3 has 13 residues. V was pared by 4 bases and J by 13 bases, with 17 bases between. The V gene's germline CDR1 is SGHTA and CDR2 FQGNSA. CDR3 bases: TGTGCCAGCAGCTGGCGGGACAGTGGAGACCAGTTCTTC. This gives the protein CASSWRDSGDQFF.

The rearrangement links TRBV20-1 to TRBJ1-5; tentative D call: TRBD1 (5 bases). V was clipped by 6 bases and J by 4 bases, with 13 bases between them. Germline V lookup: CDR1 DFQATT, CDR2 SNEGSKA (reference sequence). This CDR3 region has 13 residues. The CDR3 DNA reads as TGCAGTGCCACGACAGACTTAAATCAGCCCCAGCATTTT. Translation gives CSATTDLNQPQHF.

This sequence joins TRBV10-2 and TRBJ1-5, with D perhaps matching TRBD1 (5 bases). Per the germline V gene, CDR1 is WSHSY and CDR2 is SAAADI. The CDR3 contains 15 residues. The V end was cut by 0 bases, the J end by 5 bases, with 11 bases between. CDR3 in DNA: TGCGCCAGCAGTGAGTCATGGGGCAGGGATCAGCCCCAGCATTTT. It encodes CASSESWGRDQPQHF.

The CDR3 bases are TGCAGTGCCCAGAAGGGGGGGCCAATCGATGAGCAGTTCTTC. It codes for CSAQKGGPIDEQFF. The rearrangement links TRBV20-1 to TRBJ2-1; the D gene is possibly TRBD2 (7 bases). The CDR3 is made up of 14 amino acids. Germline loops: CDR1 DFQATT, CDR2 SNEGSKA (reference sequence). Trimming took off 6 bases at V and 8 bases at J, with 20 bases between the two ends.

J is TRBJ1-6 and V is TRBV2; a weak D match, TRBD1 (5 bases). The CDR3 covers 15 residues. The V end lost 1 base, the J end lost 7 bases, and 11 bases lay between the germline ends. Germline values: CDR1 SNHLY, CDR2 FYNNEI. The CDR3 here is CASSEVGGRNSPLHF. The CDR3 DNA reads TGTGCCAGCAGTGAAGTTGGGGGACGGAATTCACCCCTCCACTTT.

This clonotype has ten or more counts. V usage is TRBV7-2 and J usage is TRBJ2-3; unclear D gene. Germline assignment: CDR1 SGHTA and CDR2 FQGNSA. There are 12 residues in the CDR3. Trimming took off 4 bases at V and 2 bases at J, with 4 bases between the two ends. DNA of the CDR3: TGTGCCAGCAGCTCCACCACAGATACGCAGTATTTT. Translation gives CASSSTTDTQYF.

CDR3 nucleotides: TGTGCCAGCAGTCGGGGCCGAGCAACTAATGAAAAACTGTTTTTT. Protein product: CASSRGRATNEKLFF. The rearrangement links TRBV6-7 to TRBJ1-4; TRBD1 might be the D (5 bases). TRBV6-7 is classed as an ORF, of uncertain function. Trimming shortened V by 5 bases and J by 0 bases, and 10 bases separated the two germline ends. The CDR3 length is 15 residues.

The chain has TRBV18 and TRBJ2-7, with D maybe TRBD1 (6 bases). Germline V gene data show CDR1 as KGHSH and CDR2 as LQKENI. V was clipped by 2 bases and J by 4 bases, with 18 bases between them. The CDR3 is made up of 16 amino acids. The CDR3 DNA reads TGTGCCAGCTCACCAAATGTGGCAGGGGTTGGGTACGAGCAGTACTTC. This encodes CASSPNVAGVGYEQYF.

A word on this clonotype: A single base separates this from a much larger clone, so it may be a read error. V and J are TRBV9 and TRBJ2-3, with no clear D. This CDR3 has 13 residues. V lost 0 bases and J 5 bases, leaving 7 bases between the germline ends. CDR1 and CDR2 from the germline V gene are SGDLS and YYNGEE. CDR3 loop: CASSVGGIDTQYF. In DNA, the CDR3 is TGTGCCAGCAGCGTAGGCGGCATAGATACGCAGTATTTT.

This clonotype was detected a few times. The chain recombines TRBV10-3 with TRBJ2-7; 8 nucleotides align to TRBD2. The CDR3 loop spans 12 amino acids. After removal of 8 bases from V and 3 bases from J, the junction contained 3 bases not matched to a gene. Per the germline V gene, CDR1 is ENHRY and CDR2 is SYGVKD. CDR3 nucleotide sequence: TGTGCCATCCTCGGGGGGGACTACGAGCAGTACTTC. As protein: CAILGGDYEQYF.

This clonotype occurred many times. The gene calls are TRBV7-9 and TRBJ2-5; 10 bases fit TRBD2. CDR3 length equals 14 residues. Germline-derived CDR1 and CDR2 are SEHNR and FQNEAQ (reference sequence). Unmatched junction bases numbered 8, after V lost 1 base and J lost 12 bases. This CDR3 is CASSLGLAGGNEYF. For the CDR3, the DNA is TGTGCCAGCAGCTTAGGACTAGCGGGCGGTAATGAGTACTTC.